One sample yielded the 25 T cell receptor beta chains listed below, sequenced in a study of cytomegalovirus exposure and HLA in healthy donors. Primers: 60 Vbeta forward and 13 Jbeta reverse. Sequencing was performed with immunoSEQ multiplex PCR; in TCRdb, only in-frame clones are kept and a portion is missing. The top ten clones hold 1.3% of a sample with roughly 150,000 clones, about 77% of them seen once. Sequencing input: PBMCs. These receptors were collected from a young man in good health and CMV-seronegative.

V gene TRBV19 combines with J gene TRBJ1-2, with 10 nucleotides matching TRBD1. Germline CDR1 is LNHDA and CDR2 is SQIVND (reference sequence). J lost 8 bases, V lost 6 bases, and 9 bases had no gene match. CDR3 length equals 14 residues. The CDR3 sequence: CASRRDRGLLGYTF. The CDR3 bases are TGTGCCAGTAGACGGGACAGGGGCCTCCTCGGCTACACCTTC.

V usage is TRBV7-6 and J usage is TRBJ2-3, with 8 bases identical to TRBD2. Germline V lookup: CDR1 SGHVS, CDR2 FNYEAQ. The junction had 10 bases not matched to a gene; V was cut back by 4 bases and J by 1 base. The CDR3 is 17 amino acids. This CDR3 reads CASSSGRGGRRTDTQYF. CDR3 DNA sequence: TGTGCCAGCAGCTCGGGAAGAGGCGGGAGGCGCACAGATACGCAGTATTTT. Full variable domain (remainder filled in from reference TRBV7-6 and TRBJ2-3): GAGVSQSPRYKVTKRGQDVALRCDPISGHVSLYWYRQALGQGPEFLTYFNYEAQQDKSGLPNDRFSAERPEGSISTLTIQRTEQRDSAMYRCASSSGRGGRRTDTQYFGPGTRLTVL.

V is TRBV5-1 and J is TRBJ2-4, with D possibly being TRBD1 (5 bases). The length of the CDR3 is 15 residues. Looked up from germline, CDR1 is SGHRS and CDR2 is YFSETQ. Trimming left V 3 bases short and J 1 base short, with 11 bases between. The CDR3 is CASSSAQDAKNIQYF. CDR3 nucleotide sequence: TGCGCCAGCAGCTCAGCACAGGATGCCAAAAACATTCAGTACTTC.

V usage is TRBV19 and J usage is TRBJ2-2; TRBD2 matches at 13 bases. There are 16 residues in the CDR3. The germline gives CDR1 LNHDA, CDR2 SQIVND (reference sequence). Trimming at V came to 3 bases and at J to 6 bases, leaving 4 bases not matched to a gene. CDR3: CASSIDGLAGAGELFF. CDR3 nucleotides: TGTGCCAGTAGTATCGATGGACTAGCGGGGGCCGGGGAGCTGTTTTTT.

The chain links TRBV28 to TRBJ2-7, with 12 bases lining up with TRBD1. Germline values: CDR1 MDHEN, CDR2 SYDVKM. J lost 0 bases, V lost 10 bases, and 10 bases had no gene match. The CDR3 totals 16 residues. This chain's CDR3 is CATGPGTGGFSYEQYF. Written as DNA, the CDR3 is TGTGCCACCGGACCCGGGACAGGGGGCTTCTCCTACGAGCAGTACTTC.

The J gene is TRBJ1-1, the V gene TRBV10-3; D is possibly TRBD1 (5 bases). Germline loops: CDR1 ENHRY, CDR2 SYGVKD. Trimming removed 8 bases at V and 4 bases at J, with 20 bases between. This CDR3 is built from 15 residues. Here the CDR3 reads CAIALGGIGRTEAFF. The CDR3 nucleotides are TGTGCCATCGCGTTGGGGGGAATCGGACGCACTGAAGCTTTCTTT.

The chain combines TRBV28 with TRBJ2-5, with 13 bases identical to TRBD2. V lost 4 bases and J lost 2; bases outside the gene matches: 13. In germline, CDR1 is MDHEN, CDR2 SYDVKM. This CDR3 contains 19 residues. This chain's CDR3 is CASSSPGTSGTWLQETQYF. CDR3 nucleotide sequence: TGTGCCAGCAGTTCCCCCGGGACTAGCGGGACATGGCTGCAAGAGACCCAGTACTTC.

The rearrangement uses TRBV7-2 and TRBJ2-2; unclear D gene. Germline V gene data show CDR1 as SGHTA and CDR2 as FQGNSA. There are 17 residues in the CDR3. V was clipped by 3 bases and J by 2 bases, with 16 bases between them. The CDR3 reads CASSFFQEIGNTGELFF. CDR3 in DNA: TGTGCCAGCAGCTTCTTCCAGGAAATAGGAAACACCGGGGAGCTGTTTTTT.

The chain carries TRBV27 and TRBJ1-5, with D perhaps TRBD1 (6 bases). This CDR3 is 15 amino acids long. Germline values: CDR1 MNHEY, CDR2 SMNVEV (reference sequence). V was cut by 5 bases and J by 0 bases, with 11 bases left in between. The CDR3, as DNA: TGTGCCAGCAGTCGGGACACACATAGCAATCAGCCCCAGCATTTT. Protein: CASSRDTHSNQPQHF.

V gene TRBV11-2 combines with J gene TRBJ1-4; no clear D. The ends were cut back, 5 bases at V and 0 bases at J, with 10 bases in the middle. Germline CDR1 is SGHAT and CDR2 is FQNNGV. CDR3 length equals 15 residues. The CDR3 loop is CASSHYRATNEKLFF. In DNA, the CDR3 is TGTGCCAGCAGCCATTACAGAGCAACTAATGAAAAACTGTTTTTT. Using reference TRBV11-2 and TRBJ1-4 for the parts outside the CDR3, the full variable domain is EAGVAQSPRYKIIEKRQSVAFWCNPISGHATLYWYQQILGQGPKLLIQFQNNGVVDDSQLPKDRFSAERLKGVDSTLKIQPAKLEDSAVYLCASSHYRATNEKLFFGSGTQLSVL.

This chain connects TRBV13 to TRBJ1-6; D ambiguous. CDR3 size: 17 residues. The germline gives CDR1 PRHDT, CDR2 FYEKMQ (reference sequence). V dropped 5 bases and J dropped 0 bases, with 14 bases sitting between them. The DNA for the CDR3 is TGTGCCAGCAGCCCCGCGGTGAGGAGCTCCTATAATTCACCCCTCCACTTT. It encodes CASSPAVRSSYNSPLHF. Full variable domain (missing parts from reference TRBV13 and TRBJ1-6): AAGVIQSPRHLIKEKRETATLKCYPIPRHDTVYWYQQGPGQDPQFLISFYEKMQSDKGSIPDRFSAQQFSDYHSELNMSSLELGDSALYFCASSPAVRSSYNSPLHFGNGTRLTVT.

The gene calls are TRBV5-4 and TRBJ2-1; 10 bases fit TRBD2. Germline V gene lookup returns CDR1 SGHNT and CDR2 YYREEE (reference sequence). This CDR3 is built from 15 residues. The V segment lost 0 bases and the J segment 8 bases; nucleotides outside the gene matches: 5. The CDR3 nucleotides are TGTGCCAGCAGCTTGGACAGCGGGAGGGCCGATGAGCAGTTCTTC. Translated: CASSLDSGRADEQFF.

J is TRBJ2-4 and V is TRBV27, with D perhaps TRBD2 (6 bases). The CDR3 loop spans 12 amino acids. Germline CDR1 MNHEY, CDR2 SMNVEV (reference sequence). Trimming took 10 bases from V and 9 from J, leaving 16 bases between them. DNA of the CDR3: TGTGCCACCCTGGACCCCGGGGGCATTCAGTACTTC. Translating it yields CATLDPGGIQYF.

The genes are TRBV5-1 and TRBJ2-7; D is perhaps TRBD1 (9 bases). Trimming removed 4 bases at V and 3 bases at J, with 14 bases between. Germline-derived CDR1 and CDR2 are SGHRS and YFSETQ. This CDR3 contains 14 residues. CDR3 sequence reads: CASSREGQGYEQYF. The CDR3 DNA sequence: TGCGCCAGCAGCCGGGAGGGACAGGGCTACGAGCAGTACTTC.

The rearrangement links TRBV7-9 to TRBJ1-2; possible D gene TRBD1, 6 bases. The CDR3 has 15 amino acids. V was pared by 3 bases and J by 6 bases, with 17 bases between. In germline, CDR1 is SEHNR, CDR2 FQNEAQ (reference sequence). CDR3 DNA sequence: TGTGCCAGCAGCTTGGACAGTATCCCTCTCAATGGCTACACCTTC. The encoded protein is CASSLDSIPLNGYTF.

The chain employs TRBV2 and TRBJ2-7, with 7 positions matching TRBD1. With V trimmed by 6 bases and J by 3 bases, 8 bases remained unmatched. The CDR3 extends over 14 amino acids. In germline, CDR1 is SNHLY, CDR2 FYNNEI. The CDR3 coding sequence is TGTGCCAGCAGAAGACAGGGAGTCGACTACGAGCAGTACTTC. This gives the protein CASRRQGVDYEQYF.

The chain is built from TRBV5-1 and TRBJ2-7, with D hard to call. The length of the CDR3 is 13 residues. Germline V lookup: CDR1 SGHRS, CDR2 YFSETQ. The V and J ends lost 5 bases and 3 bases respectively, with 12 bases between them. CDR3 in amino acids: CASSQDMVYEQYF. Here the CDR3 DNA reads TGCGCCAGCAGTCAAGACATGGTCTACGAGCAGTACTTC.

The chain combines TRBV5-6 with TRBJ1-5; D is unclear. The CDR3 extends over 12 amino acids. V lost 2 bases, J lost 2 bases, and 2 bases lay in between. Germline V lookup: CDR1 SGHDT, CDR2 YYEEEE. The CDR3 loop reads CASSFGNQPQHF. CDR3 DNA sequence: TGTGCCAGCAGCTTCGGCAATCAGCCCCAGCATTTT.

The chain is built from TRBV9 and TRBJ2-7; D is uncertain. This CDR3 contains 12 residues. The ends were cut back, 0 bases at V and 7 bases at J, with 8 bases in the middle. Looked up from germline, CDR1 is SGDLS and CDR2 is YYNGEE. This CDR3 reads CASSVVPREQYF. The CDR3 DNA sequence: TGTGCCAGCAGCGTAGTCCCGCGGGAGCAGTACTTC. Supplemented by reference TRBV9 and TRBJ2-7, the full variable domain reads DSGVTQTPKHLITATGQRVTLRCSPRSGDLSVYWYQQSLDQGLQFLIQYYNGEERAKGNILERFSAQQFPDLHSELNLSSLELGDSALYFCASSVVPREQYFGPGTRLTVT.

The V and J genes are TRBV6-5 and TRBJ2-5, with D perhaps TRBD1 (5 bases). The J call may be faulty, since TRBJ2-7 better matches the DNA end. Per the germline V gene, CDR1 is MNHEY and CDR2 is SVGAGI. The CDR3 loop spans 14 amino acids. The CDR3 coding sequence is TGTGCCAGCAGTTACTCTAGGGGCCCCTACGAGCAGTACTTC. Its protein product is CASSYSRGPYEQYF.

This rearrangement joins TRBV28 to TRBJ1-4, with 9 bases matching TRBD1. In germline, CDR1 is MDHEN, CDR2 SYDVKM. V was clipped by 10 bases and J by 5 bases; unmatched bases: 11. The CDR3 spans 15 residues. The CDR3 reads CATSAQGQGNEKLFF. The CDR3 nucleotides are TGTGCCACCTCTGCGCAAGGACAGGGGAATGAAAAACTGTTTTTT.

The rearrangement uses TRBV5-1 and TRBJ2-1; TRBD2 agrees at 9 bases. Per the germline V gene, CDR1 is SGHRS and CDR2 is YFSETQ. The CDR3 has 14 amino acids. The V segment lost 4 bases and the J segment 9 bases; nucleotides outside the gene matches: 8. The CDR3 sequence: CASSPLAGEVEQFF. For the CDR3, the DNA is TGCGCCAGCAGCCCCTTAGCGGGGGAGGTTGAGCAGTTCTTC.

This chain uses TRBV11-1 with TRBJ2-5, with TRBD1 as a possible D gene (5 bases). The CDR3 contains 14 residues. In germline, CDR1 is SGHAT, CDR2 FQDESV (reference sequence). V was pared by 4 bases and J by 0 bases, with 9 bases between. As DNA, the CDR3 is TGTGCCAGCAGCTCCCAGGGTTACCAAGAGACCCAGTACTTC. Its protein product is CASSSQGYQETQYF.

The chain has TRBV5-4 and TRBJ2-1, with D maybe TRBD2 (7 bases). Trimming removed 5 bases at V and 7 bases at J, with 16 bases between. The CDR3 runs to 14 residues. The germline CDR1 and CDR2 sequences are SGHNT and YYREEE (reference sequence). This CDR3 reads CASRTGGAMNEQFF. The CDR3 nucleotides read TGTGCCAGCAGGACGGGGGGCGCCATGAATGAGCAGTTCTTC. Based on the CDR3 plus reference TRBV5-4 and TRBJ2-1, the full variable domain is ETGVTQSPTHLIKTRGQQVTLRCSSQSGHNTVSWYQQALGQGPQFIFQYYREEENGRGNFPPRFSGLQFPNYSSELNVNALELDDSALYLCASRTGGAMNEQFFGPGTRLTVL.

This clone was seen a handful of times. This CDR3 reads CASSQTGTSGRALFF. The CDR3 DNA is TGCGCCAGCAGCCAGACCGGGACTAGCGGGAGGGCCCTGTTCTTC. The rearrangement uses TRBV4-3 and TRBJ2-1; TRBD2 matches 16 bases. V dropped 3 bases and J dropped 15; count of bases not matched to a gene: 8. The CDR3 runs 15 residues. Germline-derived CDR1 and CDR2 are LGHNA and YSLEER.